The T cell receptor beta chain under discussion was sequenced for a study of control samples from healthy donors and cancer patients. This table comes from immunoSEQ multiplex PCR, and its TCRdb copy is limited to in-frame clones, with some not included. The table lists roughly 200,000 clones, just under 95% of them singletons. About this clone: Germline is not matched at one junction end, which may reflect a read error.

Germline-derived CDR1 and CDR2 are SGHRS and YFSETQ. This CDR3 spans 14 amino acids. The sequenced sample consisted of blood. The chain recombines TRBV5-1 with TRBJ2-5; no clear D gene. The receptor was derived from a man younger than 30 in good health. CDR3 DNA sequence: TGCGCCAGCAGCTTCCCCCAGTTACAAGAGGCCCAGTACTTC. Its translation is CASSFPQLQEAQYF.